The clone carrying this T cell receptor (beta chain) was counted only a few times. Produced via immunoSEQ multiplex PCR; TCRdb's table is partial and in-frame only. The sample lists about 220,000 clones; about four fifths were seen once. This entry belongs to a study of blood T cell repertoires in COVID-19. Across the whole study: Sites in the United States, Italy and Spain provided acute and convalescent COVID-19 samples.

Participant ages covered about 18 to 90 years across 25 or so US areas. V was cut by 5 bases and J by 5 bases, with 9 bases left in between. CDR1 is MNHEY, CDR2 SVGEGT, per germline. The CDR3 is 12 amino acids. V is TRBV6-2 or TRBV6-3 and J is TRBJ1-2, with D perhaps matching TRBD1 (6 bases). The receptor comes from a middle-aged woman with acute COVID-19. Input material: PBMCs or T cells enriched from blood (not recorded which). CDR3 sequence (DNA): TGTGCCAGCAGTGACAGGTCATATGGCTACACCTTC. Encoded protein: CASSDRSYGYTF.